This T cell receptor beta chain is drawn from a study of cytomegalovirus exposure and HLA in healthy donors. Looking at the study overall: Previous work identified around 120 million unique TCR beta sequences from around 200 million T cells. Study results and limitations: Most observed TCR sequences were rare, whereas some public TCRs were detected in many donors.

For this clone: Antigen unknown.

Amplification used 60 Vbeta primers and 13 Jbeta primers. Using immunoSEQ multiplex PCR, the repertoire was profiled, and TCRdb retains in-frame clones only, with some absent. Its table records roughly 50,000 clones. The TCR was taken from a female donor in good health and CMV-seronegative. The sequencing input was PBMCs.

The CDR3 coding sequence is TGTGCCACCAGCGCACAGGGAAGCAATCAGCCCCAGCATTTT. It codes for CATSAQGSNQPQHF. This rearrangement joins TRBV15 to TRBJ1-5; D possibly corresponds to TRBD1 (6 bases). The CDR3 has 14 amino acids. CDR1 and CDR2 (germline): LNHNV, YYDKDF (reference sequence). Between the trimmed V and J ends, which lost 5 bases and 1 base, there was a span of 9 bases.